This TCR beta chain was found in a study of blood T cell repertoires in COVID-19. The data were produced by immunoSEQ multiplex PCR, yet TCRdb's version contains in-frame clones alone and is incomplete. This sample has about 400,000 clones, with 88% found just once. Per germline, CDR1 SNHLY and CDR2 FYNNEI. This CDR3 is 12 amino acids long. V lost 4 bases and J 7 bases, leaving 5 bases between the germline ends. The sequence came from a woman aged 25-40 years with acute COVID-19. Sequencing was carried out using PBMCs or T cells enriched from blood (not recorded which). The rearrangement links TRBV2 to TRBJ1-6, with D uncertain. CDR3: CASSGGNSPLHF. The CDR3 DNA follows: TGTGCCAGCAGTGGAGGGAATTCACCCCTCCACTTT.